A selection of T cell receptor beta chains follows, all from one sample in a study of OX40 agonist ivuxolimab in advanced cancers. Measured with immunoSEQ multiplex PCR; TCRdb has only the in-frame clones, and not every one. The sample has 50,000 to 75,000 clones, approximately 86% seen once. Sequencing was performed on CD4+ or CD8+ T cells sorted from blood, taken in a trial of the OX40 agonist ivuxolimab. Receptors originate from an adult with an advanced solid tumor such as melanoma, head and neck, liver or kidney cancer. Each CDR3 is given with its conserved first and last residue. D genes are given only for firm matches. Some rows mark clone size as missing; the rest say once, few, many or name a class of expanded clone.

>few|NA|TRBV14|TRBJ1-1
TGTGCCAGCAGCCACCGGCCAGGCTCTGAAGCTTTCTTT
CASSHRPGSEAFF
>NA|NA|TRBV25-1|TRBJ2-2
TGTGCCAGCACCCCCCTCGGGACCGGGGAGCTGTTTTTT
CASTPLGTGELFF
>NA|TRBD2|TRBV6-1|TRBJ2-3
TGTGCCAGCAGTGCCCTAGCGGGGGGCACAGATACGCAGTATTTT
CASSALAGGTDTQYF
>NA|NA|TRBV10-2|TRBJ1-3
TGCGCCAGCAGTGAGACGGGGGGGAACTCTGGAAACACCATATATTTT
CASSETGGNSGNTIYF
>NA|NA|TRBV29-1|TRBJ2-3
TGCAGCGGGAGAAGGGGGGGGGTCAGCACAGATACGCAGTATTTT
CSGRRGGVSTDTQYF
>NA|TRBD2|TRBV5-4|TRBJ2-7
TGTGCCAGCAGCTCCCCTAGCGGGGGGGGGTACGAGCAGTACTTC
CASSSPSGGGYEQYF
>NA|NA|TRBV4-1|TRBJ1-1
TGCGCCAGCAGCCAAGTGGGAGTACGTTCTGAAGCTTTCTTT
CASSQVGVRSEAFF
>few|TRBD1|TRBV7-2|TRBJ2-5
TGTGCCAGCAGCCGGGACAGGGCGGCGGAGACCCAGTACTTC
CASSRDRAAETQYF
>NA|NA|TRBV10-3|TRBJ1-2
TGTGCCATCAGATATAAGACGGACAGAGATAACTATGGCTACACCTTC
CAIRYKTDRDNYGYTF
>NA|TRBD1|TRBV30|TRBJ2-2
TGTGCCTGGAGTGGCCAGGACAGGGGGAGAACCGGGGAGCTGTTTTTT
CAWSGQDRGRTGELFF
>NA|NA|TRBV30|TRBJ1-3
TGTGCCTGGAGTCGGGTGGGTGGAAACACCATATATTTT
CAWSRVGGNTIYF
>NA|TRBD1|TRBV6-1|TRBJ1-6
TGTGCCAGCACGAGGGCAGGGGGAGAGCCCCTCCACTTT
CASTRAGGEPLHF
>NA|TRBD1|TRBV10-1|TRBJ2-1
TGCGCCAGCAGTGAGTCGGGACAGGGGCCAAATTCCAATGAGCAGTTCTTC
CASSESGQGPNSNEQFF
>NA|TRBD2|TRBV19|TRBJ2-2
TGTGCCACCTCGCTACCTCCGGGACTAGCGATCACCGGGGAGCTGTTTTTT
CATSLPPGLAITGELFF
>NA|TRBD1|TRBV29-1|TRBJ1-3
TGCAGCTCCCCAGAGACTTCCGGGACAGGGACTAGAAACACCATATATTTT
CSSPETSGTGTRNTIYF
>NA|NA|TRBV5-5|TRBJ2-1
TGTGCCAGCACCCCATCGGGGGTTCGGTCCTACAATGAGCAGTTCTTC
CASTPSGVRSYNEQFF
>NA|TRBD1|TRBV7-2|TRBJ1-1
TGTGCCAGCAGCTCCGCGCGACAGGGGAACACTGAAGCTTTCTTT
CASSSARQGNTEAFF
>few|TRBD1|TRBV5-4|TRBJ2-5
TGTGCCAGCAGCTCGAAAGGGACAGGGGGAGAGACCCAGTACTTC
CASSSKGTGGETQYF
>NA|NA|TRBV1|TRBJ2-5
TGCACCAGCAGCCAGTCCTCGGGACTAGCGACCTTCGAAGAGACCCAGTACTTC
CTSSQSSGLATFEETQYF
>NA|NA|TRBV7-9|TRBJ2-5
TGTGCCAGCAGCCCGGACGGCCGAGTGGGAGAGACCCAGTACTTC
CASSPDGRVGETQYF
>NA|TRBD1|TRBV5-4|TRBJ1-2
TGTGCCAGCAGCCCGGGACAGCTCTATGGCTACACCTTC
CASSPGQLYGYTF
>NA|NA|TRBV7-8|TRBJ1-4
TGTGCCAGCAGTCTCCAGGGGCAGGCTAATGAAAAACTGTTTTTT
CASSLQGQANEKLFF
>NA|TRBD1|TRBV18|TRBJ2-1
TGTGCCAGCTCACCTCGGCCGGGACAGGGTGGCAATGAGCAGTTCTTC
CASSPRPGQGGNEQFF
>NA|TRBD2|TRBV28|TRBJ2-3
TGTGCCAGCAGCCTTAGCGGGTCTAGCACAGATACGCAGTATTTT
CASSLSGSSTDTQYF
>once|NA|TRBV5-4|TRBJ2-1
TGTGCCAGCAGCTCGACTAGAGCGGACGAGCAGTTCTTC
CASSSTRADEQFF
>NA|TRBD1|TRBV30|TRBJ1-4
TGTGCCTTCTCGCGCCGGGACAGGGCTAGAGAAAAACTGTTTTTT
CAFSRRDRAREKLFF
>NA|NA|TRBV5-1|TRBJ2-2
TGCGCCAGCAGCGGGTCGACAGGTAACACCGGGGAGCTGTTTTTT
CASSGSTGNTGELFF
>NA|NA|TRBV14|TRBJ2-7
TGTGCCAGCAGCCAAGAGGCAATTTCGGGGGAGCAGTACTTC
CASSQEAISGEQYF
>few|NA|TRBV2|TRBJ2-1
TGTGCCAGCAGGCGTCCTAAACCCTCCTACAATGAGCAGTTCTTC
CASRRPKPSYNEQFF
>NA|TRBD1|TRBV4-1|TRBJ1-4
TGCGCCAGCGGGACAGGTCCAACTAATGAAAAACTGTTTTTT
CASGTGPTNEKLFF
>NA|NA|TRBV5-1|TRBJ1-1
TGCGCCAGCAGCTTGTTCGGGCGGAACACTGAAGCTTTCTTT
CASSLFGRNTEAFF
>NA|NA|TRBV6-6|TRBJ1-3
TGTGCCAGCAGTTTGGATGGAAACACCATATATTTT
CASSLDGNTIYF
>once|NA|TRBV11-2|TRBJ2-2
TGTGCCAGCAGCCCCGCTCGCACTACCGGGGAGCTGTTTTTT
CASSPARTTGELFF
>NA|NA|TRBV2|TRBJ1-5
TGTGCCAGCAGTGGGGGGCCGGGGCCCCAGCATTTT
CASSGGPGPQHF
>NA|TRBD1|TRBV19|TRBJ1-1
TGTGCCAGTAGTATTTCACAGGGGAGGGCTGAAGCTTTCTTT
CASSISQGRAEAFF
>NA|TRBD2|TRBV5-1|TRBJ2-1
TGCGCCAGCAGCTTGGCCGCGGGGACTAGCGGGGTAGGTGAGCAGTTCTTC
CASSLAAGTSGVGEQFF
>NA|TRBD2|TRBV25-1|TRBJ2-7
TGTGCCAGCAGTCCCGTAGCGGGATTCTCCTACGAGCAGTACTTC
CASSPVAGFSYEQYF
>NA|NA|TRBV6-1|TRBJ2-1
TGTGCCAGCAGTGCCCTCTTAGAGCAGTTCTTC
CASSALLEQFF
>NA|TRBD1|TRBV7-2|TRBJ2-4
TGTGCCAGCAGGTCAGGGGGCGATAACATTCAGTACTTC
CASRSGGDNIQYF
>NA|NA|TRBV4-3|TRBJ2-6
TGCGCCAGCAGCATCCAACCGGGGTTTACTGGGGCCAACGTCCTGACTTTC
CASSIQPGFTGANVLTF
>NA|NA|TRBV4-2|TRBJ2-6
TGTGCCAGCAGCCAAGCCGGCCCCTCTGGGGCCAACGTCCTGACTTTC
CASSQAGPSGANVLTF
>NA|NA|TRBV7-2|TRBJ2-2
TGTGCCAGCAGCTACTCCATGGCGGGGCAGAACACCGGGGAGCTGTTTTTT
CASSYSMAGQNTGELFF
>NA|TRBD2|TRBV7-2|TRBJ2-1
TGTGCCAGCAGCTTGGGCGGGAGGGCCCATAATGAGCAGTTCTTC
CASSLGGRAHNEQFF
>NA|NA|TRBV15|TRBJ2-3
TGTGCCACCAGCAGAGATGTGGGGGATACGCAGTATTTT
CATSRDVGDTQYF
>medium-sized|NA|TRBV19|TRBJ2-1
TGTGCCAGTAGATCCGGGACGTCGTACAATGAGCAGTTCTTC
CASRSGTSYNEQFF
>NA|NA|TRBV15|TRBJ2-3
TGTGCCACCAGCGTTTGGGATAGAGATACGCAGTATTTT
CATSVWDRDTQYF
>NA|NA|TRBV20-1|TRBJ2-1
TGCAGTGCAATAACGACAGAGCAGTTCTTC
CSAITTEQFF
>NA|NA|TRBV6-1|TRBJ1-2
TGTGCCAGCAGTGAAGCGAAGGGGGGCTACACCTTC
CASSEAKGGYTF